Listed below are T cell receptor beta chains from one sample, sequenced in a study of blood T cell repertoires in COVID-19. Profiled with immunoSEQ multiplex PCR; TCRdb holds only in-frame clones, not every one. This sample has some 130,000 clones, with around 89% found just once. The sample comprised peripheral blood. The receptors come from a man in his fifties or sixties with active or convalescent COVID-19. Each CDR3 is given with its conserved first and last residue. The order of the fields is J gene, D gene, clone size, V gene, CDR3 DNA, CDR3 protein. D genes are given only for firm matches. Only some rows state a clone size, as once, few, many or a class for expanded clones.

TRBJ1-2 TRBD1 . TRBV4-2 TGTGCCAGCAGCCAAGGGTACAGGGGGCCTGGCTATGGCTACACCTTC CASSQGYRGPGYGYTF
TRBJ2-2 TRBD2 . TRBV27 TGTGCCAGCAGTCCCCTAGCGGGCCTGGGGACCGGGGAGCTGTTTTTT CASSPLAGLGTGELFF
TRBJ1-4 TRBD1 . TRBV11-2 TGTGCCAGCAGCTTAGGGACAGGGACCGAAAAACTGTTTTTT CASSLGTGTEKLFF
TRBJ2-5 TRBD2 once TRBV28 TGTGCCAGCAGCCCCACGGGACTAGCGGGAGTTGGGACCCAGTACTTC CASSPTGLAGVGTQYF
TRBJ2-7 . . TRBV5-1 TGCGCCAGCAGCTTGGTTGCGACAGCGTTGTTGAACGAGCAGTACTTC CASSLVATALLNEQYF
TRBJ2-3 . . TRBV19 TGTGCCAGTAGTACTGACCGGCGGGGCGCCACAGATACGCAGTATTTT CASSTDRRGATDTQYF
TRBJ1-4 TRBD1 . TRBV30 TGTGCCTGCGACAGGGCCACCCGGGGACTGTTTTTT CACDRATRGLFF
TRBJ2-3 TRBD2 . TRBV11-2 TGTGCCAGCAGCCCCCGAGGGACTAGCCCAGATACGCAGTATTTT CASSPRGTSPDTQYF
TRBJ2-1 TRBD1 . TRBV2 TGTGCCAGCAGTCTCCGACAGGGTGGAGATTATGAGCAGTTCTTC CASSLRQGGDYEQFF
TRBJ2-7 . . TRBV29-1 TGCAGCGCGAGCAGGGGCCGATCCCACGAGCAGTACTTC CSASRGRSHEQYF
TRBJ2-3 . . TRBV5-5 TGTGCCAGCAGCACCACTGCCCCAGATACGCAGTATTTT CASSTTAPDTQYF
TRBJ1-4 . . TRBV30 TGTGCCTGGAGTAGGACAGTCGGTGAAAAACTGTTTTTT CAWSRTVGEKLFF
TRBJ1-2 TRBD1 . TRBV12-5 TGTGCCTTCGGTTCCGGGACAGGGGGAGCAAGAATCTATGGCTACACCTTC CAFGSGTGGARIYGYTF
TRBJ1-1 . . TRBV7-9 TGTGCCAGTGCGCTACCTCACGGCGGGAACACTGAAGCTTTCTTT CASALPHGGNTEAFF
TRBJ2-3 . . TRBV6-5 TGTGCCAGCAGTTACTCGGGGGGAAGCACAGATACGCAGTATTTT CASSYSGGSTDTQYF
TRBJ2-3 TRBD2 . TRBV10-3 TGTGCCATCAGTGACGGACTTAGCGGGGGTCCAGATACGCAGTATTTT CAISDGLSGGPDTQYF
TRBJ1-2 . . TRBV4-3 TGCGCCAGCAGCCAAGATCGCAGGGGTGGCTACACCTTC CASSQDRRGGYTF
TRBJ1-4 . . TRBV4-2 TGTGCCAGCAGCCCTCAGGTGTTACTCTCTACTAATGAAAAACTGTTTTTT CASSPQVLLSTNEKLFF
TRBJ1-2 TRBD1 . TRBV5-6 TGTGCCAGCCAGGACAGGAATAACTATGGCTACACCTTC CASQDRNNYGYTF
TRBJ1-1 . . TRBV6-5 TGTGCCAGCAGGCAAAACAGGGTCAATGAAGCTTTCTTT CASRQNRVNEAFF
TRBJ2-7 . few TRBV3-1/TRBV3-2 TGTGCCAGCAGCTTGCGCATGGCGGCGTACGAGCAGTACTTC CASSLRMAAYEQYF
TRBJ2-2 . . TRBV6-1 TGTGCCAGCAGTGAATTTATCATGGCGGCCGGGGAGCTGTTTTTT CASSEFIMAAGELFF
TRBJ1-1 . . TRBV2 TGTGCCAGCAGTGAATCACAGGGATCGTCCCTGAAAGCTTTCTTT CASSESQGSSLKAFF
TRBJ1-4 . . TRBV27 TGTGCCAGCAGTACGGGACACTGGGAAAAACTGTTTTTT CASSTGHWEKLFF
TRBJ1-6 . once TRBV29-1 TGCAGCGTTAGGCTCGGGAATTCACCCCTCCACTTT CSVRLGNSPLHF
TRBJ1-2 . . TRBV19 TGTGCCAGTAGTGCGGGATCGGGGAGAGGGGGCTACACCTTC CASSAGSGRGGYTF
TRBJ1-3 TRBD1 . TRBV5-6 TGTGCCAGCAGCTTGGTAACAGGGGGCGGAATAGGTTCTGGAAACACCATATATTTT CASSLVTGGGIGSGNTIYF
TRBJ2-1 TRBD1 . TRBV24-1 TGTGCCACCAGTGATCCCGGGACAGGAAACTACAATGAGCAGTTCTTC CATSDPGTGNYNEQFF
TRBJ1-2 TRBD1 . TRBV6-1 TGTGCCAGCAGTGAACCAGCCGGGACAGGGGGCATCTATGGCTACACCTTC CASSEPAGTGGIYGYTF
TRBJ1-1 . . TRBV19 TGTGCCAGTTTCCCCACAGGGCTCGGAGAGGCTGAAGCTTTCTTT CASFPTGLGEAEAFF
TRBJ2-3 . . TRBV28 TGTGCCAGCAACCTCCAAGGAGGGGCAGATACGCAGTATTTT CASNLQGGADTQYF
TRBJ1-2 TRBD1 once TRBV5-1 TGCGCCAGCAGTTCCCAGGGGGCGAACTATGGCTACACCTTC CASSSQGANYGYTF
TRBJ1-1 TRBD1 . TRBV2 TGTGCCAGCAGTCTACAGGGGGATGTCACTGAAGCTTTCTTT CASSLQGDVTEAFF
TRBJ2-7 TRBD1 . TRBV5-1 TGCGCCAGCAGCCAATTGTTTGGACAGGGAGGCGAGCAGTACTTC CASSQLFGQGGEQYF
TRBJ1-5 . once TRBV24-1 TGTGCCACCAGTGATGGGACTGATCAGCCCCAGCATTTT CATSDGTDQPQHF
TRBJ2-7 TRBD2 . TRBV7-6 TGTGCCAGCAGCACCATAAGGACTAGCGGGGGGTTGTCAGCCTACGAGCAGTACTTC CASSTIRTSGGLSAYEQYF
TRBJ2-4 . . TRBV11-2 TGTGCCAGCAGCCCACACCCGGGTAATGGAAACATTCAGTACTTC CASSPHPGNGNIQYF
TRBJ2-1 TRBD1 . TRBV9 TGTGCCAGCAGCGCACACAGGGGTGCCAACAATGAGCAGTTCTTC CASSAHRGANNEQFF
TRBJ1-5 TRBD1 once TRBV9 TGTGCCAGCAGCGCGACAGGGGGCAATCAGCCCCAGCATTTT CASSATGGNQPQHF
TRBJ2-3 . once TRBV5-1 TGCGCCAGCAGCTCTAGACGATCAACTAGCACAGATACGCAGTATTTT CASSSRRSTSTDTQYF
TRBJ2-7 . once TRBV29-1 TGCAGCGTTGACCGCGGCAGGGGCTACGAGCAGTACTTC CSVDRGRGYEQYF
TRBJ1-5 . . TRBV6-5 TGTGCCAGCCGCCCTTCGGGACTCTTGTCCCAGCATTTT CASRPSGLLSQHF
TRBJ2-1 . . TRBV9 TGTGCCAGCAGCGTTCGCGGAGACTTATACAATGAGCAGTTCTTC CASSVRGDLYNEQFF
TRBJ2-2 TRBD1 . TRBV19 TGTGCCAGTAGTAACAGGGGGAACACCGGGGAGCTGTTTTTT CASSNRGNTGELFF
TRBJ1-6 TRBD1 . TRBV3-1/TRBV3-2 TGTGCCAGCAGCCAGGGACAGGGGACTTCACCCCTCCACTTT CASSQGQGTSPLHF
TRBJ2-1 TRBD2 . TRBV24-1 TGTGCCACCGGGACTAGCGGGGGGCTGCATCTCTACAATGAGCAGTTCTTC CATGTSGGLHLYNEQFF
TRBJ1-1 . . TRBV7-8 TGTGCCAGCAGCCCCCAGTGGGTCAGGGCCGACACTGAAGCTTTCTTT CASSPQWVRADTEAFF
TRBJ1-4 . . TRBV5-1 TGCGCCAGCAGCTTGGAGGGGACAACAGATGAAAAACTGTTTTTT CASSLEGTTDEKLFF
TRBJ1-1 TRBD1 . TRBV12-3/TRBV12-4 TGTGCCAGCACCCCGGGACAGGGCGAAGCTTTCTTT CASTPGQGEAFF
TRBJ2-7 TRBD2 . TRBV28 TGTGCCAGCAGCCCCTGGTTGGTAGCGGGAGTGCGGTCCTACGAGCAGTACTTC CASSPWLVAGVRSYEQYF
TRBJ2-7 . . TRBV5-1 TGCGCCAGCAGCCAACGGGATTTGTCCGGGAACGAGCAGTACTTC CASSQRDLSGNEQYF
TRBJ2-2 . . TRBV14 TGTGCCAGCAGGGAGAACCCCACCGGGGAGCTGTTTTTT CASRENPTGELFF
TRBJ2-1 . . TRBV30 TGTGCCTGGAGGACAGCCTCAGTCTACAATGAGCAGTTCTTC CAWRTASVYNEQFF
TRBJ2-2 TRBD1 . TRBV5-1 TGCGCCAGCACCGACGGGACAGGGAACACCGGGGAGCTGTTTTTT CASTDGTGNTGELFF
TRBJ1-6 . . TRBV7-2 TGTGCCAGCAGGCCTAGACCCTATAATTCACCCCTCCACTTT CASRPRPYNSPLHF